This TCR beta chain was captured in a study of a mutant IDH1 vaccine in newly diagnosed glioma. Findings of the study overall: Evidence of vaccine-induced immune responses was documented in less than 95% of patients.

A note on this clone: No antigen is known for it.

Sample time point: week 23, last vaccination. Doses of 300 ug of mutant IDH1 20-mer peptide were given with topical imiquimod. V lost 4 bases and J lost 1; bases outside the gene matches: 5. Germline V gives CDR1 SGHNT, CDR2 YYREEE (reference sequence). This CDR3 comprises 15 residues. This table comes from immunoSEQ multiplex PCR, and its TCRdb copy is limited to in-frame clones, with some not included. The table includes tens of thousands of clones, 75% to 90% detected once. The sequence derives from a woman aged 45-65 years with glioma. The sequences come from PBMCs, collected from a glioma patient whose treatment included an IDH1 peptide vaccine. V is TRBV5-4 and J is TRBJ2-3; 8 nucleotides agree with TRBD2. The CDR3 DNA is TGTGCCAGCAGCCCGGGACTAGATGGCACAGATACGCAGTATTTT. This sequence encodes CASSPGLDGTDTQYF.